Below are 23 T cell receptor beta chains sequenced from a single sample in a study of response to subunit inactivated influenza vaccine. TCRdb analysed the RT-PCR reads with MiXCR anew, one entry per CDR3 protein. The sample contains hundreds of thousands of distinct CDR3 sequences, around 15% of which appear only once. The sequences come from PBMCs from blood, collected roughly 15 days before vaccination. These receptors were collected from a man aged 50-60 years who received an inactivated influenza vaccine.

The table lists this clonotype with a few counts. V gene TRBV7-2 combines with J gene TRBJ2-1; D perhaps matches TRBD1 (6 bases). The ends were cut back, 4 bases at V and 11 bases at J, with 15 bases in the middle. There are 13 residues in the CDR3. Germline CDR1 SGHTA, CDR2 FQGNSA. The CDR3 spells CASSSRPDSKQFF. CDR3 DNA: TGTGCCAGCAGCTCGCGCCCGGACAGTAAGCAGTTCTTC.

The chain joins TRBV4-3 to TRBJ2-1; TRBD1 might be the D (6 bases). The CDR3 has 16 residues. Germline V gene sequence: CDR1 LGHNA, CDR2 YSLEER. Trimming removed 0 bases from V and 1 base from J, with 10 bases in between. The CDR3 DNA is TGCGCCAGCAGCCAAGAGGAAAGGGGGTCCTACAATGAGCAGTTCTTC. Translated: CASSQEERGSYNEQFF.

This clonotype was picked up a small number of times. The rearrangement uses TRBV7-8 and TRBJ2-4, with D perhaps TRBD1 (5 bases). Germline CDR1 SGHVS, CDR2 FQNEAQ. The V end lost 0 bases, the J end lost 4 bases, and 16 bases lay between the germline ends. This CDR3 comprises 17 residues. CDR3 in DNA: TGTGCCAGCAGCTTAGCGCGTGTAAGGGGCCCTAAAAACATTCAGTACTTC. It specifies CASSLARVRGPKNIQYF.

This clonotype was found many times. V usage is TRBV6-1 and J usage is TRBJ2-7; D may be TRBD2 (5 bases). The CDR3 contains 15 residues. CDR1 and CDR2 from the germline V gene are MNHNS and SASEGT. The V and J ends lost 6 bases and 2 bases respectively, with 17 bases between them. CDR3 coding DNA: TGTGCCAGCAGGGAGTCGGGAACGGGCCCCTACGAGCAGTACTTC. It codes for CASRESGTGPYEQYF.

The V and J genes are TRBV4-3 and TRBJ1-2, with 7 nucleotides matching TRBD1. CDR1 and CDR2 from the germline V gene are LGHNA and YSLEER. V was pared by 3 bases and J by 6 bases, with 10 bases of the junction left unmatched. The CDR3 is 15 residues long. The CDR3 here is CASSQGTGVEHGYTF. CDR3 coding DNA: TGCGCCAGCAGCCAGGGTACAGGGGTCGAGCATGGCTACACCTTC.

This clonotype has only a few counts. The DNA of the CDR3 is TGTGCCAGCAGTCGGACTAGCGGGGAAAGGCGCGAGCAGTACTTC. It yields the protein CASSRTSGERREQYF. The chain carries TRBV6-2 or TRBV6-3 and TRBJ2-7; 12 bases agree with TRBD2. The CDR3 is made up of 15 amino acids. From germline, CDR1 is MNHEY and CDR2 SVGEGT. J was trimmed by 6 bases and V by 5 bases; bases with no gene match: 8.

This clonotype showed up just a few times. The V and J genes are TRBV28 and TRBJ2-7; 7 bases are shared with TRBD2. Germline CDR1 and CDR2: MDHEN and SYDVKM. The CDR3 loop spans 16 amino acids. With V trimmed by 5 bases and J by 0 bases, 10 bases remained unmatched. The CDR3 nucleotides read TGTGCCAGCAGTCCGGCTAGGACTAGACCCTCCTACGAGCAGTACTTC. Residues: CASSPARTRPSYEQYF.

Only a few counts were recorded for this clonotype. The V call is TRBV7-6, the J call TRBJ2-1; 7 bases fit TRBD2. The V gene end was trimmed by 1 base and the J gene end by 4 bases; junction bases not matched to a gene: 10. The CDR3 is 17 amino acids. Germline V lookup: CDR1 SGHVS, CDR2 FNYEAQ. DNA for the CDR3: TGTGCCAGCAGCTTAGGCCCCCGCGGGAGAAGATACAATGAGCAGTTCTTC. This translates into CASSLGPRGRRYNEQFF. The complete variable domain, with remaining parts taken from reference TRBV7-6 and TRBJ2-1, reads GAGVSQSPRYKVTKRGQDVALRCDPISGHVSLYWYRQALGQGPEFLTYFNYEAQQDKSGLPNDRFSAERPEGSISTLTIQRTEQRDSAMYRCASSLGPRGRRYNEQFFGPGTRLTVL.

The CDR3 nucleotides read TGTGCCAGCAGTTTCGGGCCTAGCGGGGGGCAAGAGACCCAGTACTTC. Protein sequence: CASSFGPSGGQETQYF. The chain couples TRBV28 to TRBJ2-5; 11 bases line up with TRBD2. The CDR3 has 16 amino acids. Germline V gene data show CDR1 as MDHEN and CDR2 as SYDVKM. The ends lost 3 bases at V and 2 bases at J; junction bases unmatched: 5.

This clonotype has only a few counts. This sequence joins TRBV20-1 and TRBJ2-5; D is undetermined. Germline V gene sequence: CDR1 DFQATT, CDR2 SNEGSKA (reference sequence). Trimming took 5 bases from V and 0 from J, leaving 1 base between them. This CDR3 is 10 amino acids long. CDR3 in DNA: TGCAGTGCTTACCAAGAGACCCAGTACTTC. Translated, it gives CSAYQETQYF.

V gene TRBV11-2 combines with J gene TRBJ2-7; D is ambiguous. The CDR3 runs 15 residues. Germline lookup yields CDR1 SGHAT and CDR2 FQNNGV. Trimming removed 4 bases from V and 4 bases from J, with 17 bases in between. The CDR3 DNA reads TGTGCCAGCAGCTGGGCCCTACGGCCCATTTACGAGCAGTACTTC. It is translated as CASSWALRPIYEQYF.

The chain links TRBV7-2 to TRBJ2-1, with TRBD2 matching 11 bases. Unmatched junction bases numbered 15, after V lost 2 bases and J lost 9 bases. The CDR3 covers 18 residues. The germline V gene encodes CDR1 SGHTA and CDR2 FQGNSA. CDR3 nucleotide sequence: TGTGCCAGCAGCTTATCGACCACCTTAGCGGGAGGGTCGGGTGAGCAGTTCTTC. This gives the protein CASSLSTTLAGGSGEQFF.

At least ten counts were recorded for this clonotype. The chain has TRBV12-3 or TRBV12-4 and TRBJ1-2; 9 nucleotides line up with TRBD1. The CDR3 sequence is 13 residues long. Trimming removed 3 bases from V and 7 bases from J; junction bases left unmatched: 3. Here the CDR3 reads CASSFGTGTGYTF. The CDR3 nucleotides read TGTGCCAGCAGTTTCGGGACAGGGACTGGCTACACCTTC.

V gene TRBV6-1 combines with J gene TRBJ2-5; 7 positions agree with TRBD2. CDR3 size: 15 residues. In germline, CDR1 is MNHNS, CDR2 SASEGT. V trimming: 5 bases; J trimming: 5 bases; junction bases outside the gene matches: 11. CDR3 protein: CASSTPRSGNETQYF. The CDR3 nucleotides are TGTGCCAGCAGTACCCCCAGAAGCGGGAATGAGACCCAGTACTTC.

There are a few counts of this clonotype. The genes are TRBV12-3 or TRBV12-4 and TRBJ2-7; possible D gene TRBD2, 5 bases. The ends were cut back, 1 base at V and 7 bases at J, with 11 bases in the middle. The CDR3 has 13 amino acids. The CDR3: CASSLGRPLEQYF. For the CDR3, the DNA is TGTGCCAGCAGTTTAGGGAGGCCCTTAGAGCAGTACTTC.

This clonotype was detected only a few times. The chain has TRBV27 and TRBJ1-5; D is ambiguous. The CDR3 is 13 amino acids. V was pared by 3 bases and J by 5 bases, with 8 bases between. Germline CDR1 reads MNHEY; CDR2 reads SMNVEV (reference sequence). CDR3 protein: CASSFRLDQPQHF. CDR3 DNA: TGTGCCAGCAGTTTCCGTTTAGATCAGCCCCAGCATTTT.

This clonotype has at least ten counts. V gene TRBV5-6 combines with J gene TRBJ2-1; TRBD1 might be the D (5 bases). Germline V gives CDR1 SGHDT, CDR2 YYEEEE. Trimming removed 4 bases from V and 1 base from J, with 15 bases in between. The CDR3 is 16 amino acids. CDR3 coding DNA: TGTGCCAGCAGCGGGCAGGGTATCGGGTCCTACAATGAGCAGTTCTTC. Protein: CASSGQGIGSYNEQFF.

This chain uses TRBV29-1 with TRBJ2-1; D is perhaps TRBD1 or TRBD2 (5 bases each). The germline V gene encodes CDR1 SQVTM and CDR2 ANQGSEA. The germline V and J ends were trimmed by 2 bases and 2 bases, with 13 bases remaining between them. The CDR3 runs 15 residues. The CDR3 nucleotides read TGCAGCGTTGAAACAGGTGGGACCCCCTACAATGAGCAGTTCTTC. It specifies CSVETGGTPYNEQFF.

For the CDR3, the DNA is TGTGCCAGCAGTTTCCAGGTGACAGATACGCAGTATTTT. Its translation is CASSFQVTDTQYF. The V call is TRBV27, the J call TRBJ2-3, with D uncertain. This CDR3 is built from 13 residues. Trimming took off 3 bases at V and 3 bases at J, with 7 bases between the two ends. Germline loops: CDR1 MNHEY, CDR2 SMNVEV (reference sequence).

The chain is built from TRBV6-1 and TRBJ2-5, with D tentatively TRBD2 (5 bases). CDR1 is MNHNS, CDR2 SASEGT, per germline. V dropped 6 bases and J dropped 2 bases, with 16 bases sitting between them. The CDR3 is 15 residues long. The CDR3 sequence: CASRPTIGVQETQYF. The CDR3 region has the DNA TGTGCCAGCAGACCGACTATCGGGGTTCAAGAGACCCAGTACTTC.

The V call is TRBV5-1, the J call TRBJ1-4; D gene ambiguous. CDR3 length: 14 residues. CDR1 and CDR2 from the germline V gene are SGHRS and YFSETQ. Trimming took off 2 bases at V and 5 bases at J, with 10 bases between the two ends. CDR3 protein: CASSFRGENEKLFF. The CDR3 DNA is TGCGCCAGCAGCTTCCGTGGGGAGAATGAAAAACTGTTTTTT.

J is TRBJ2-7 and V is TRBV7-2; D tentatively reads TRBD1 or TRBD2 (5 bases each). Per the germline V gene, CDR1 is SGHTA and CDR2 is FQGNSA. The V gene lost 4 bases and the J gene lost 3 bases, with 10 bases spanning the gap. This CDR3 has 13 amino acids. This chain's CDR3 is CASSSGAVYEQYF. In DNA form, the CDR3 reads TGTGCCAGCAGCTCCGGGGCTGTCTACGAGCAGTACTTC.

This clonotype was observed a few times. The chain is built from TRBV12-3 or TRBV12-4 and TRBJ2-1; no reliable D call. Deletions cut 3 bases from V and 4 bases from J, with 10 bases between. This CDR3 is 14 amino acids long. CDR3 loop: CASSFSRIYNEQFF. As DNA, the CDR3 is TGTGCCAGCAGTTTTTCCAGGATTTACAATGAGCAGTTCTTC.